Below are 8 T cell receptor beta chains sequenced from a single sample in a study of blood T cell repertoires in COVID-19 (dated by TCRdb to about 2020). The library was built by means of the immunoSEQ multiplex PCR assay. Not all clones reach the TCRdb copy of this immuneACCESS table, which keeps in-frame sequences only. Checked studies attribute under half of the gap to unresolved V genes and leave the rest unexplained. This sample comprises 50,000 to 80,000 clones, roughly 82% of them detected only once. 5.6% of the sample belongs to the ten largest clones. The sequenced material came from peripheral blood. These receptors were collected from a woman aged 60-75 years with acute or convalescent COVID-19.

The J gene is TRBJ2-1, the V gene TRBV7-3, with 10 bases matching TRBD2. Germline CDR1 is SGHTA and CDR2 is FQGTGA. The CDR3 is made up of 15 amino acids. The V segment lost 3 bases and the J segment 6 bases; nucleotides outside the gene matches: 5. The CDR3: CASSFSGGVGNEQFF. CDR3 nucleotide sequence: TGTGCCAGCAGCTTCAGCGGGGGGGTCGGCAATGAGCAGTTCTTC.

The J gene is TRBJ1-4, the V gene TRBV15; 7 bases line up with TRBD1. The CDR3 runs to 16 residues. Germline V lookup: CDR1 LNHNV, CDR2 YYDKDF (reference sequence). The junction had 8 bases not matched to a gene; V was cut back by 0 bases and J by 7 bases. This chain's CDR3 is CATSRDYGTGVEKLFF. In DNA, the CDR3 is TGTGCCACCAGCAGAGATTATGGAACAGGGGTTGAAAAACTGTTTTTT.

This rearrangement joins TRBV9 to TRBJ1-1; possible D gene TRBD1, 6 bases. CDR1 and CDR2 from the germline V gene are SGDLS and YYNGEE. V shed 2 bases and J shed 1 base, with 9 bases lying between them. This CDR3 spans 14 amino acids. The CDR3 loop reads CASSVDSTNTEAFF. In DNA form, the CDR3 reads TGTGCCAGCAGCGTGGACAGCACGAACACTGAAGCTTTCTTT.

This chain uses TRBV29-1 with TRBJ1-1; 9 bases line up with TRBD1. Germline V CDR1 and CDR2: SQVTM, ANQGSEA. CDR3 length: 16 residues. V lost 3 bases to trimming and J lost 7 bases; unmatched junction nucleotides: 15. Here the CDR3 reads CSVEPVPGQGYGEAFF. CDR3 DNA: TGCAGCGTTGAGCCAGTACCGGGACAGGGATACGGTGAAGCTTTCTTT.

This chain joins TRBV2 and TRBJ2-3; D is uncertain. The V gene's germline CDR1 is SNHLY and CDR2 FYNNEI. V lost 3 bases and J 1 base, leaving 5 bases between the germline ends. The length of the CDR3 is 13 residues. CDR3 sequence reads: CASSESGTDTQYF. DNA of the CDR3: TGTGCCAGCAGTGAGTCAGGCACAGATACGCAGTATTTT.

This rearrangement joins TRBV5-1 to TRBJ2-5; TRBD2 matches 12 bases. The CDR3 is 15 residues long. Germline lookup yields CDR1 SGHRS and CDR2 YFSETQ. V shed 6 bases and J 5 bases; nucleotides not matched to a gene: 8. CDR3 DNA sequence: TGCGCCAGCACCTCCAGGACTAGCGGGGAGGAGACCCAGTACTTC. This encodes CASTSRTSGEETQYF.

The rearrangement links TRBV4-2 to TRBJ1-4; TRBD1 matches 12 bases. CDR1 is LGHNA and CDR2 is YNFKEQ in the germline V gene. The CDR3 sequence is 17 residues long. Unmatched junction bases numbered 9, after V lost 3 bases and J lost 7 bases. The CDR3 DNA sequence: TGTGCCAGCAGCCAGCCCGGGACAGGGGGCCTGGGTGAAAAACTGTTTTTT. This sequence encodes CASSQPGTGGLGEKLFF.

The J gene is TRBJ2-5, the V gene TRBV5-1; 10 positions agree with TRBD1. J lost 5 bases, V lost 7 bases, and 5 bases had no gene match. Germline V CDR1 and CDR2: SGHRS, YFSETQ. This CDR3 region has 13 residues. The CDR3 spells CASQTGGGETQYF. As DNA, the CDR3 is TGCGCCAGCCAGACAGGGGGCGGCGAGACCCAGTACTTC.